This T cell receptor (beta chain) was captured in a study of T cell repertoires in cytomegalovirus infection. About this clonotype itself: The target antigen is unknown.

A single record per CDR3 protein comes from TCRdb applying MiXCR to the reads. In the table there are about 700,000 distinct CDR3 sequences, roughly 36% of which are singletons. Material: cultured PBMCs, obtained from culture after CMV antigen stimulation. The clonotype originates from a human donor in good health (CMV status not recorded). Some clones in this sample may be carry-over from other donors' samples.

The CDR3 coding sequence is TGTGCCAGCAGTTTAGGGGGCCTTCGCAATCAGCCCCAGCATTTT. It encodes CASSLGGLRNQPQHF. The chain employs TRBV28 and TRBJ1-5, with a tentative D call TRBD1 (6 bases). CDR1 MDHEN and CDR2 SYDVKM come from the germline V gene. Deletions cut 2 bases from V and 2 bases from J, with 10 bases between. The CDR3 is 15 amino acids.